This entry concerns a single TCR beta chain. What it recognizes is unknown. Both 60 Vbeta primers and 13 Jbeta primers went into the PCR. Produced via immunoSEQ multiplex PCR; TCRdb's table is partial and in-frame only. Its table lists about 130,000 clones. The data were taken from a study of cytomegalovirus exposure and HLA in healthy donors. In the study overall: Earlier work reported 110 million or so unique TCR beta sequences from roughly 180 million T cells. A data release that came early held approximately 92 million unique TCRs from HLA-typed donors.

General observations from the study: The CMV antigen specificity of three CMV-associated chains was confirmed through in vitro analysis.

The source of this sequence is a woman between 55 and 75 years old in good health and CMV-seronegative. The material sequenced was PBMCs.

CDR3 in DNA: TGTGCCAGTACGCGGCCAGGGTCAAACACTGAAGCTTTCTTT. This encodes CASTRPGSNTEAFF. The chain recombines TRBV19 with TRBJ1-1; possibly TRBD1 for D (5 bases). CDR1 is LNHDA and CDR2 is SQIVND in the germline V gene (reference sequence). V was pared by 7 bases and J by 2 bases, with 14 bases between. This CDR3 has 14 residues.